The T cell receptor beta chain under discussion was sequenced for a study of memory CD4+ T cells and cytomegalovirus serostatus. Single viable CD3+CD4+CD8-CD45RO+ cells were sorted as the memory CD4+ T cells. The CDR3 has 16 residues. Germline V gene data show CDR1 as LNHNV and CDR2 as YYDKDF (reference sequence). Trimming removed 0 bases from V and 2 bases from J, with 11 bases in between. Repertoires were generated with immunoSEQ multiplex PCR, while TCRdb's copy carries only in-frame clones and drops some. The table shows 55,000 to 80,000 clones, with 60% to 85% occurring only once. The specimen sequenced was memory CD4+ T cells from blood. This TCR came from an adult in good health and CMV-seropositive. The V and J genes are TRBV15 and TRBJ1-3; D is unresolved. In DNA form, the CDR3 reads TGTGCCACCAGCAGAGATAGGCGGGGTCCTGGAAACACCATATATTTT. Its translation: CATSRDRRGPGNTIYF.